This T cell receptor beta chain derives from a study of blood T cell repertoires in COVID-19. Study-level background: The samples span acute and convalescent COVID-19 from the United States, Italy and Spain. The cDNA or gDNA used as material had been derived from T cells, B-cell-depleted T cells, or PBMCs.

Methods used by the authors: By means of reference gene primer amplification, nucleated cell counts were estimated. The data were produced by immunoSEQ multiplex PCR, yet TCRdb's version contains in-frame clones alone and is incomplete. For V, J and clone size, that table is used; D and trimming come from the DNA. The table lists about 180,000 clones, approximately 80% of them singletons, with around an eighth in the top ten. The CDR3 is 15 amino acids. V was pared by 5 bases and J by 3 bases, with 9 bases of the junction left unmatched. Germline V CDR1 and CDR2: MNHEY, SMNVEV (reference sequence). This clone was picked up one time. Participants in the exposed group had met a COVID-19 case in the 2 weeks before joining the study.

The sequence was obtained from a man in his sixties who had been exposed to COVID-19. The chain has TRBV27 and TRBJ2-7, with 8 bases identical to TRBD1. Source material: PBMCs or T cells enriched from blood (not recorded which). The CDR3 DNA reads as TGTGCCAGCAGTACCAGACAGGGGCAAAACTACGAGCAGTACTTC. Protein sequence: CASSTRQGQNYEQYF.